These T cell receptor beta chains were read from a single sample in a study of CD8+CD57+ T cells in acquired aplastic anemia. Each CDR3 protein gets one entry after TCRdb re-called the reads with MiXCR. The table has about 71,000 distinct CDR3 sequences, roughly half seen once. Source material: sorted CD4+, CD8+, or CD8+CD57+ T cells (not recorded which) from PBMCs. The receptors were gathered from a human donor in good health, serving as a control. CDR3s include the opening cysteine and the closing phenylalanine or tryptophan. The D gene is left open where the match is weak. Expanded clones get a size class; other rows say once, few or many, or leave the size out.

cdr3_nt: TGCGCCAGCAGCCAACGGACTACTAACTATGGCCACACCTTC
cdr3_aa: CASSQRTTNYGHTF
v_call: TRBV4-1
clone_size: .
j_call: TRBJ1-2
d_call: .

cdr3_nt: TGTGCCAGCAGCGGGGGGGCATTAGGAGAGACCCAGTACTTC
cdr3_aa: CASSGGALGETQYF
v_call: TRBV7-2
clone_size: .
j_call: TRBJ2-5
d_call: .

cdr3_nt: TGTGCCAGTAGTATGGGGACAGACTACAATGAGCAGTTCTTC
cdr3_aa: CASSMGTDYNEQFF
v_call: TRBV19
clone_size: many
j_call: TRBJ2-1
d_call: TRBD1

cdr3_nt: TGTGCCAGTACCCACGGGCTTTCCAGAAGCACAGATACGCAGTATTTT
cdr3_aa: CASTHGLSRSTDTQYF
v_call: TRBV19
clone_size: .
j_call: TRBJ2-3
d_call: .

cdr3_nt: TGTGCCAGCAGTGCCCTAAAAACCGGAGAAGCTTTCTTT
cdr3_aa: CASSALKTGEAFF
v_call: TRBV12-3/TRBV12-4
clone_size: many
j_call: TRBJ1-1
d_call: .

cdr3_nt: TGTGCCAGCAGCTTAGAAGCGGGCTTCCAAGAGACCCAGTACTTC
cdr3_aa: CASSLEAGFQETQYF
v_call: TRBV7-2
clone_size: many
j_call: TRBJ2-5
d_call: .

cdr3_nt: TGCAGTGCTAGCCTTCTCAAGGGCTACGAGCAGTACTTC
cdr3_aa: CSASLLKGYEQYF
v_call: TRBV20-1
clone_size: once
j_call: TRBJ2-7
d_call: .

cdr3_nt: TGTGCCAGCGACCAGGGACGCACCGGGGAGCTGTTTTTT
cdr3_aa: CASDQGRTGELFF
v_call: TRBV6-1
clone_size: many
j_call: TRBJ2-2
d_call: .

cdr3_nt: TGTGCCACCAGCAGTATTAATCAGCCCCAGCATTTT
cdr3_aa: CATSSINQPQHF
v_call: TRBV15
clone_size: .
j_call: TRBJ1-5
d_call: .

cdr3_nt: TGCGCCAGCAGCCCAGCCAGGGACTCCTATAATCCACCCCTCCACTTT
cdr3_aa: CASSPARDSYNPPLHF
v_call: TRBV4-3
clone_size: few
j_call: TRBJ1-6
d_call: .